A selection of T cell receptor beta chains follows, all from one sample in a study of cytomegalovirus exposure and HLA in healthy donors. The repertoire was sequenced with immunoSEQ multiplex PCR; TCRdb's copy has only in-frame clones and lacks some. The sample carries about 120,000 clones, about 76% recorded once. What was sequenced was PBMCs. These receptors all stem from a woman in her forties in good health and CMV-seropositive. Each CDR3 is given without its conserved first and last residue. The order of the fields is CDR3 protein, clone size, V gene, J gene. Where a row states a size, it is once, few, many or the class of an expanded clone; other rows omit it.

ASSYQDRARGEQF,once,TRBV6-5,TRBJ2-1
ASSPPAGNYGYT,.,TRBV7-2,TRBJ1-2
AWTTGLGYGYT,.,TRBV30,TRBJ1-2
ASSSDRASTEAF,.,TRBV19,TRBJ1-1
ASNAGFSSNQPQH,.,TRBV7-8,TRBJ1-5
ASTPPGSTYEQY,.,TRBV6-5,TRBJ2-7
ASSSRTGGYEQY,.,TRBV5-1,TRBJ2-7
ATSRRRTASQETQY,.,TRBV15,TRBJ2-5
ASSPPGLKGTQY,.,TRBV18,TRBJ2-5
ASSALAGSTDTQY,.,TRBV7-2,TRBJ2-3
ASSQAGSRGYVTQY,.,TRBV4-2,TRBJ2-3
ASGLISGNGPYEQY,.,TRBV12-5,TRBJ2-7
ASSYSGVYTEAF,.,TRBV6-5,TRBJ1-1
AIRTGTYTEAF,many,TRBV10-3,TRBJ1-1
AWSSGQGAGPADTQY,.,TRBV30,TRBJ2-3
ASSYSGTLNTEAF,.,TRBV6-5,TRBJ1-1
ASRPGLSGTEAF,.,TRBV6-5,TRBJ1-1
ASSEALPGTGSYEQY,.,TRBV6-1,.
ASSDIMREKLF,.,TRBV2,TRBJ1-4
ASSLGTGNEKLF,once,TRBV7-9,TRBJ1-4
ASSLRDFTYEQY,.,TRBV4-1,TRBJ2-7
ASSPEGGGGTEAF,few,TRBV5-1,TRBJ1-1
AWSGGNQPQH,few,TRBV30,TRBJ1-5
ASSVLGSRETQY,.,TRBV5-4,TRBJ2-5
ASSVGQGTSGGTNEQF,once,TRBV9,TRBJ2-1
ASSTDRDGYT,.,TRBV6-7,TRBJ1-2